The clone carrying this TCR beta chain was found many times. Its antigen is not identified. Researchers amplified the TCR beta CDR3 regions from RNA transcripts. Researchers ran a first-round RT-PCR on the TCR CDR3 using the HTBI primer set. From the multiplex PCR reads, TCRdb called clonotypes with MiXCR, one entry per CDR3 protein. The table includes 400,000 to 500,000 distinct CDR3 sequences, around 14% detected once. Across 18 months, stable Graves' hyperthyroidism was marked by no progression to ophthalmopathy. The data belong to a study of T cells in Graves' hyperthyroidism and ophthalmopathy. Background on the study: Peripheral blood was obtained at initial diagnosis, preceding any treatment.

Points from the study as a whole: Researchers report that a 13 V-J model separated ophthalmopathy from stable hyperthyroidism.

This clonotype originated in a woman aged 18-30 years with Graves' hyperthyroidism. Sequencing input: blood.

For the CDR3, the DNA is TGTGCCAGCAGCTGGCAAGCCTACGAGCAGTACTTC. This gives the protein CASSWQAYEQYF. The chain recombines TRBV7-9 with TRBJ2-7; D gene ambiguous. The length of the CDR3 is 12 residues. Germline assignment: CDR1 SEHNR and CDR2 FQNEAQ (reference sequence). The V end lost 4 bases, the J end lost 2 bases, and 6 bases lay between the germline ends.